Following are 19 T cell receptor beta chains from one sample sequenced in a study of beta chain features in type 1 diabetes. As every portion of the isolated RNA was reverse transcribed, the sequencing read expressed TCRB transcripts. This table comes from immunoSEQ multiplex PCR, and its TCRdb copy is limited to in-frame clones, with some not included. The profile shows about 900,000 clones, 17% of them singletons. Sequencing was carried out using naive CD4+ T cells from blood. The receptors here all came from a woman between 18 and 29 years old in good health.

The rearrangement links TRBV5-5 to TRBJ1-1; a possible D gene is TRBD1 (5 bases). Trimming left V 6 bases short and J 5 bases short, with 5 bases between. The germline gives CDR1 SGHKS, CDR2 YYEKEE (reference sequence). The CDR3 has 10 amino acids. CDR3 DNA sequence: TGTGCCAGCAAGGGGACTGAAGCTTTCTTT. Translated: CASKGTEAFF.

The chain joins TRBV25-1 to TRBJ2-2; possibly TRBD1 or TRBD2 for D (5 bases each). The CDR3 is 14 amino acids. From germline, CDR1 is MGHDK and CDR2 SYGVNS. Trimming left V 7 bases short and J 2 bases short, with 11 bases between. For the CDR3, the DNA is TGTGCCAGCACCCGGGACCACAACACCGGGGAGCTGTTTTTT. As protein: CASTRDHNTGELFF.

The chain employs TRBV6-6 and TRBJ1-1; D ambiguous. Germline V gene sequence: CDR1 MNHNY, CDR2 SVGAGI (reference sequence). The CDR3 consists of 15 residues. The germline V and J ends were trimmed by 2 bases and 1 base, with 11 bases remaining between them. CDR3 sequence: CASSYALAENTEAFF. In DNA, the CDR3 is TGTGCCAGCAGTTACGCCCTGGCCGAGAACACTGAAGCTTTCTTT.

The rearrangement joins TRBV18 to TRBJ1-1; maybe TRBD1 (5 bases). V gave up 0 bases and J gave up 7 bases, with 12 bases separating them. Germline V gene data show CDR1 as KGHSH and CDR2 as LQKENI. The CDR3 totals 14 residues. CDR3 region: CASSPPSQDLEAFF. CDR3 DNA sequence: TGTGCCAGCTCACCACCCTCACAGGATCTTGAAGCTTTCTTT.

The table lists this clone with a few counts. CDR3: CASSQDAGGRGEQFF. The CDR3 DNA follows: TGTGCCAGCAGCCAAGATGCGGGAGGGCGAGGGGAGCAGTTCTTC. The genes are TRBV4-2 and TRBJ2-1; TRBD2 matches at 9 bases. Losses at the gene ends were 0 bases for V and 10 bases for J; bases not matched to a gene: 7. This CDR3 comprises 15 residues. Germline assignment: CDR1 LGHNA and CDR2 YNFKEQ.

The genes are TRBV5-1 and TRBJ1-4, with TRBD1 matching over 8 bases. CDR1 and CDR2 (germline): SGHRS, YFSETQ. This CDR3 spans 16 amino acids. V trimming: 4 bases; J trimming: 4 bases; junction bases outside the gene matches: 9. CDR3: CASSSTGGTVNEKLFF. The CDR3 nucleotides are TGCGCCAGCAGCAGCACAGGGGGAACAGTTAATGAAAAACTGTTTTTT.

This clone turned up a few times. J is TRBJ1-2 and V is TRBV9; D gene uncertain. The CDR3 is 17 amino acids. V dropped 4 bases and J dropped 1 base, with 20 bases sitting between them. The germline V gene has CDR1 SGDLS and CDR2 YYNGEE. CDR3 loop: CASSISASHRGNYGYTF. The CDR3 DNA reads TGTGCCAGCAGCATTTCGGCATCTCACCGGGGTAACTATGGCTACACCTTC.

V gene TRBV6-5 combines with J gene TRBJ2-4; D is uncertain. Germline values: CDR1 MNHEY, CDR2 SVGAGI. The CDR3 is 16 residues long. V was shortened by 3 bases and J by 0 bases, with 12 bases between the two germline ends. Here the CDR3 DNA reads TGTGCCAGCAGTTATACCAGCGAGTTAGCCAAAAACATTCAGTACTTC. It translates to CASSYTSELAKNIQYF.

In this sample, this clone turned up a few times. The V call is TRBV28, the J call TRBJ2-1; 8 positions agree with TRBD2. The CDR3 has 15 amino acids. Germline V gene sequence: CDR1 MDHEN, CDR2 SYDVKM. V shed 5 bases and J 8 bases; nucleotides not matched to a gene: 11. The CDR3 here is CASSNPGLGFDEQFF. The CDR3 nucleotides read TGTGCCAGCAGTAACCCGGGACTAGGATTCGATGAGCAGTTCTTC.

The chain uses TRBV12-5 and TRBJ1-1, with 8 bases fitting TRBD1. Germline CDR1 is LGHNT and CDR2 is FRNRAP. This CDR3 has 17 amino acids. V lost 7 bases and J lost 0; bases outside the gene matches: 13. CDR3 residues: CASAWTGRAQMNTEAFF. The CDR3 nucleotides are TGTGCTAGTGCCTGGACAGGGAGGGCTCAAATGAACACTGAAGCTTTCTTT.

This clone was seen more than once but under ten times. The chain has TRBV18 and TRBJ1-2, with 7 bases fitting TRBD1. Trimming took 3 bases from V and 8 from J; bases not matched to a gene: 9. The CDR3 has 14 residues. Germline V gene sequence: CDR1 KGHSH, CDR2 LQKENI. DNA of the CDR3: TGTGCCAGCTCACCGGCAGGGGGTCCCCGCGGCTACACCTTC. Its translation is CASSPAGGPRGYTF.

There are a few counts of this clone. This chain links TRBV15 with TRBJ2-2; 13 positions agree with TRBD2. With 2 bases clipped from V and 3 bases from J, the junction kept 6 bases outside the gene matches. Germline CDR1 is LNHNV and CDR2 is YYDKDF (reference sequence). This CDR3 has 18 amino acids. CDR3 bases: TGTGCCACCAGCAGAACCGGGACTAGCGGGGTCGACACCGGGGAGCTGTTTTTT. Translation: CATSRTGTSGVDTGELFF. Complete variable domain (other parts from reference TRBV15 and TRBJ2-2): DAMVIQNPRYQVTQFGKPVTLSCSQTLNHNVMYWYQQKSSQAPKLLFHYYDKDFNNEADTPDNFQSRRPNTSFCFLDIRSPGLGDTAMYLCATSRTGTSGVDTGELFFGEGSRLTVL.

This clone was detected a few times. The chain carries TRBV15 and TRBJ2-6; TRBD1 is a possible D gene (6 bases). The germline V gene encodes CDR1 LNHNV and CDR2 YYDKDF (reference sequence). The CDR3 is 15 amino acids. The V end lost 2 bases, the J end lost 6 bases, and 11 bases lay between the germline ends. The CDR3 loop is CATSRPQGKANVLTF. Here the CDR3 DNA reads TGTGCCACCAGCAGACCACAGGGAAAGGCCAACGTCCTGACTTTC.

The chain links TRBV7-9 to TRBJ1-5, with D perhaps TRBD1 (5 bases). CDR1 and CDR2 from the germline V gene are SEHNR and FQNEAQ (reference sequence). This CDR3 has 12 residues. Trimming left V 5 bases short and J 6 bases short, with 8 bases between. The chain's CDR3 is CASSPQGQPQHF. DNA for the CDR3: TGTGCCAGCAGCCCCCAGGGTCAGCCCCAGCATTTT.

This clone was seen more than once but under ten times. V and J are TRBV4-3 and TRBJ2-1; 7 nucleotides agree with TRBD2. The trim removed 1 base at V and 12 bases at J, leaving 12 bases unmatched. The CDR3 totals 15 residues. Germline V lookup: CDR1 LGHNA, CDR2 YSLEER. CDR3 in DNA: TGCGCCAGCAGCCAAGGGGTATCCGGGGACTATCCGCAGTTCTTC. Its translation is CASSQGVSGDYPQFF.

This clone was observed a few times. In DNA form, the CDR3 reads TGCGCCAGCAGCCTTGTATCTTCTGGAAACACCATATATTTT. Its protein is CASSLVSSGNTIYF. The V and J genes are TRBV4-3 and TRBJ1-3; no reliable D call. This CDR3 region has 14 residues. Per the germline V gene, CDR1 is LGHNA and CDR2 is YSLEER. Trimming stripped 4 bases from V and 1 base from J, with 8 bases between.

This clone was seen a few times. This CDR3 is also generated by other DNA sequences in the sample. The rearrangement joins TRBV7-9 to TRBJ1-5; D is unclear. Germline values: CDR1 SEHNR, CDR2 FQNEAQ (reference sequence). CDR3 length: 13 amino acids. The V end lost 1 base, the J end lost 2 bases, and 3 bases lay between the germline ends. The CDR3 DNA reads as TGTGCCAGCAGCTTAGATGGCAATCAGCCCCAGCATTTT. Translated, it gives CASSLDGNQPQHF.

The chain recombines TRBV6-5 with TRBJ1-2; D uncertain. Trimming shortened V by 5 bases and J by 5 bases, and 12 bases separated the two germline ends. Germline CDR1 reads MNHEY; CDR2 reads SVGAGI. This CDR3 has 13 residues. CDR3 DNA: TGTGCCAGCAGTCAGGACGGACGTTATGGCTACACCTTC. Translating gives CASSQDGRYGYTF.

This clone was seen a few times. The rearrangement joins TRBV27 to TRBJ2-5; TRBD1 aligns across 9 bases. V gave up 3 bases and J gave up 7 bases; unmatched junction bases: 9. Looked up from germline, CDR1 is MNHEY and CDR2 is SMNVEV (reference sequence). The CDR3 loop spans 15 amino acids. CDR3 region: CASSLTGTGYGTQYF. The CDR3 coding sequence is TGTGCCAGCAGTTTGACCGGGACAGGGTACGGGACCCAGTACTTC.